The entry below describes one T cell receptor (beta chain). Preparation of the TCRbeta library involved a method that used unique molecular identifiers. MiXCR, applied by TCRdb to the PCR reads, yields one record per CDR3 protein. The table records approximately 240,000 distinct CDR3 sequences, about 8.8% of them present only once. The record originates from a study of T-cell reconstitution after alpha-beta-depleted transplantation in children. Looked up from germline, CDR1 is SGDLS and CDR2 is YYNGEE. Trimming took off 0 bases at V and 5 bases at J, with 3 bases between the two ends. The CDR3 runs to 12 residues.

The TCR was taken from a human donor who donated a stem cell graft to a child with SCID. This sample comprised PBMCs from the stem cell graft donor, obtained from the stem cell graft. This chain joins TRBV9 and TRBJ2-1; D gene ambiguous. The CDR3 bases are TGTGCCAGCAGCGTAGGGAACAATGAGCAGTTCTTC. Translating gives CASSVGNNEQFF.